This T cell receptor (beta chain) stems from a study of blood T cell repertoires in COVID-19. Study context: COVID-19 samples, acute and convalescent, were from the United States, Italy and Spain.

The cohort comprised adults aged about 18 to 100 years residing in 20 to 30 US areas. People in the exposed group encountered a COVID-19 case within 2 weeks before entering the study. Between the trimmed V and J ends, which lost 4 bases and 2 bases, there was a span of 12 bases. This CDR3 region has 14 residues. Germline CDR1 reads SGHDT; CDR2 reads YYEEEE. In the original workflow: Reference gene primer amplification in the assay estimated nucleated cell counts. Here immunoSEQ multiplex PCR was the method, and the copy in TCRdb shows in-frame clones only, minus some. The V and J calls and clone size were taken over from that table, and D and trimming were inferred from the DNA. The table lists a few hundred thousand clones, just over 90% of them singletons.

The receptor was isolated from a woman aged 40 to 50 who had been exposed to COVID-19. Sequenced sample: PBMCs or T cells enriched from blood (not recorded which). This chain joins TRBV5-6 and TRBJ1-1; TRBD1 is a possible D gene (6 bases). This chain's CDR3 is CASSPGTPNTEAFF. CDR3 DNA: TGTGCCAGCAGCCCCGGGACACCAAACACTGAAGCTTTCTTT.